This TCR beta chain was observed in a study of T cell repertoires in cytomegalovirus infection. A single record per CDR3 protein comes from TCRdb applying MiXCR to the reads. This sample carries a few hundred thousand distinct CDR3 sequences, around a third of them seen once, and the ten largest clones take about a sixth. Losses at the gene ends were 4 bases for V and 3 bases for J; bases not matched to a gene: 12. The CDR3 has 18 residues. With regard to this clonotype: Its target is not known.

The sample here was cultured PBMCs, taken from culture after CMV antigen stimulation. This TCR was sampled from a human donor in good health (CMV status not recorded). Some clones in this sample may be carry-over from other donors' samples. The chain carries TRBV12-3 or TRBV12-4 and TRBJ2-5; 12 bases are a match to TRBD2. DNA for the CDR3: TGTGCCAGCAGTTCGACTACCGGGCTAGCGGGAGGGGAAGAGACCCAGTACTTC. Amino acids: CASSSTTGLAGGEETQYF.